This entry is about one T cell receptor beta chain. Systemic immunosuppression or autoimmune disease history was grounds to exclude patients. With baseline, cycle 4 day 1, and cycle 7 day 1 as timepoints, blood was sampled. This CDR3 comprises 15 residues. V was pared by 5 bases and J by 8 bases, with 13 bases of the junction left unmatched. Germline lookup yields CDR1 LNHDA and CDR2 SQIVND (reference sequence). This entry is derived from a study of OX40 agonist ivuxolimab in advanced cancers. Whole-study context: Those enrolled were roughly 80% male, with a mean age of about 66 years and ages from about 20 to 90. Three patients had partial responses: one hepatocellular carcinoma, two cutaneous melanoma.

Using immunoSEQ multiplex PCR, the repertoire was profiled, and TCRdb retains in-frame clones only, with some absent. Altogether tens of thousands of clones are present, 80% being singletons, with the ten largest covering 7% to 9.5%. This TCR was recovered from an adult with an advanced solid tumor such as melanoma, head and neck, liver or kidney cancer. The sequences come from CD4+ or CD8+ T cells sorted from blood, collected in a trial of the OX40 agonist ivuxolimab. The V and J genes are TRBV19 and TRBJ1-2; 8 nucleotides align to TRBD1. The CDR3 protein is CASSERDRISAGYTF. CDR3 in DNA: TGTGCCAGTAGTGAAAGGGACAGGATATCGGCAGGCTACACCTTC.